This T cell receptor (beta chain) came from a study of T cell clonality in common variable immunodeficiency. In this sample, this clone turned up many times. The target antigen is unknown. Profiling relied on immunoSEQ multiplex PCR, and the TCRdb table lists in-frame clones only, not all of them. The sample shows about 42,000 clones, none of them appearing just once. Blood samples were heparinized, roughly 5 to 8.5 ml per donor. General study results and limits: Fewer deletions and N-nucleotide insertions were reportedly seen in common variable immunodeficiency TCR beta sequences.

The sample comprised peripheral blood mononuclear cells. This clonotype was obtained from a human donor with common variable immunodeficiency.

The CDR3 bases that were read are TGTGCCAGTAGCCCGACTAGCGGGAGAACCGGGGAG. Encoded protein: CASSPTSGRTGE. The complete CDR3 reads CASSPTSGRTGELFF. The chain has TRBV19 and TRBJ2-2; 12 positions agree with TRBD2. The CDR3 end is not reached by the read, which stops 3 residues before it; the germline J gene fills it in. The CDR3 is 15 amino acids. The V gene end was trimmed by 6 bases and the J gene end by 5 bases; junction bases not matched to a gene: 4. Germline V CDR1 and CDR2: LNHDA, SQIVND (reference sequence).